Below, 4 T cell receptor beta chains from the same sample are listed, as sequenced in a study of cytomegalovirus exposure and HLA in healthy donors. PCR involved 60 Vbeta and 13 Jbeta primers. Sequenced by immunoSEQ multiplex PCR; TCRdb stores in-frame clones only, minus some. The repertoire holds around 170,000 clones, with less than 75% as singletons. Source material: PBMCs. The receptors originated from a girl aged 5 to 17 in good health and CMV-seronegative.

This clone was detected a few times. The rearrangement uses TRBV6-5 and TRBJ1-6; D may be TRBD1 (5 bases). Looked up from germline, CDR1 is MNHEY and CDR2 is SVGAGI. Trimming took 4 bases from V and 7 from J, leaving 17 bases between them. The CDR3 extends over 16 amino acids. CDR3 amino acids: CASSFQAGEANSPLHF. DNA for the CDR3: TGTGCCAGCAGTTTCCAAGCGGGGGAGGCGAATTCACCCCTCCACTTT.

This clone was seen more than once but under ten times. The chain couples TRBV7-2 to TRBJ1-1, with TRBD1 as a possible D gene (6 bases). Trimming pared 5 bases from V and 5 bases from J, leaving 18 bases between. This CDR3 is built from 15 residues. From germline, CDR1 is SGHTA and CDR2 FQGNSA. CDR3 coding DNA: TGTGCCAGCAGCGCATACCTCAGGGGTGGAACTGAAGCTTTCTTT. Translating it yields CASSAYLRGGTEAFF.

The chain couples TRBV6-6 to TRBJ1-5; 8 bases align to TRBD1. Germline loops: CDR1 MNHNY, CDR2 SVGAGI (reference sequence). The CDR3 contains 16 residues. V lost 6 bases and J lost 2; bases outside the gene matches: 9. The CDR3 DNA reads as TGTGCCAGCAGGGGGCAGGGGGCGGCCGGCAATCAGCCCCAGCATTTT. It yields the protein CASRGQGAAGNQPQHF.

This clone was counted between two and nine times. The CDR3 sequence is CSARPENIQYF. CDR3 bases: TGCAGTGCTAGACCGGAAAACATTCAGTACTTC. The chain carries TRBV20-1 and TRBJ2-4; D is uncertain. In germline, CDR1 is DFQATT, CDR2 SNEGSKA (reference sequence). V shed 2 bases and J shed 5 bases, with 4 bases lying between them. This CDR3 has 11 residues.